The T cell receptor (beta chain) described here comes from a study of tumor and adjacent non-tumor tissue in lung cancer. A modified ARM-PCR protocol with three rounds of nested PCR amplified TCRbeta. One entry per CDR3 protein results from TCRdb running MiXCR on the multiplex PCR reads. Among about 80,000 distinct CDR3 sequences listed, 70% to 90% were seen once. The CDR3 runs to 16 residues. CDR1 and CDR2 (germline): KGHSH, LQKENI. The J segment lost 5 bases and the V segment lost 3 bases, leaving 8 bases of the junction unmatched. This clonotype came up a few times. Its antigen is still unknown. Study results and caveats: In normal lung, the top 100 clones were significantly more dominant than in tumor.

This sample's RNA came from whole unsorted tissue. This non-tumor lung sample came from over 3 cm beyond the tumor edge. Donors were chemotherapy-naive, newly diagnosed lung cancer surgical patients in China, August–November 2014. The TCR was taken from a man between 60 and 75 years old with non-small cell lung cancer. Sequencing input: distant non-tumor lung tissue. The J gene is TRBJ2-1, the V gene TRBV18; 9 bases are shared with TRBD2. The CDR3 here is CASSPPRAGGNNEQFF. CDR3 DNA sequence: TGTGCCAGCTCACCTCCTCGAGCGGGAGGTAACAATGAGCAGTTCTTC.